Given below is one T cell receptor (beta chain) in context. In the original processing: Scientists estimated how many nucleated cells there were by amplifying reference gene primers. Produced via immunoSEQ multiplex PCR; TCRdb's table is partial and in-frame only. Clone size and V and J calls were adopted from that table, with D and trimming inferred from the DNA. The sample includes about 100,000 clones, under 85% of them seen just once. The CDR3 is 14 residues long. Germline V gene sequence: CDR1 SGHTA, CDR2 FQGNSA. The trim removed 5 bases at V and 6 bases at J, leaving 7 bases unmatched. The data derive from a study of blood T cell repertoires in COVID-19. The overall study: Samples came from the United States, Italy and Spain, spanning acute and convalescent COVID-19. Nucleic acid was either cDNA or gDNA, and it came from T cells, B-cell-depleted T cells, or PBMCs.

The chain couples TRBV7-2 to TRBJ1-2, with 9 bases lining up with TRBD1. The sequence was obtained from a woman in her 70s with acute or convalescent COVID-19. The specimen was peripheral blood. In DNA form, the CDR3 reads TGTGCCAGCAGCCCGATGGGACAGGGTGATGGCTACACCTTC. It codes for CASSPMGQGDGYTF.